The entry below describes one TCR beta chain. These data belong to a study of shared clonotypes between healthy human individuals. The length of the CDR3 is 15 residues. The junction had 10 bases not matched to a gene; V was cut back by 8 bases and J by 4 bases. Germline lookup yields CDR1 SGHNT and CDR2 YENEEA. Data came from immunoSEQ multiplex PCR; TCRdb stores just in-frame clones and leaves some out. The data hold under 550,000 clones, with almost 97% observed a single time. The sequence was collected from a young woman in good health. The rearrangement links TRBV11-3 to TRBJ2-1, with 8 bases fitting TRBD2. Sequencing was carried out using naive CD4+ T cells sorted from blood. Regarding subset: CD45RA+ positively selected. CDR3 protein: CASSRAGGGYNEQFF. The CDR3 DNA follows: TGTGCCAGCTCCCGGGCGGGAGGAGGATACAATGAGCAGTTCTTC.